Below are 12 T cell receptor beta chains sequenced from a single sample in a study of T cell responses to AZD1222 COVID-19 vaccine. Data came from immunoSEQ multiplex PCR; TCRdb stores just in-frame clones and leaves some out. The sample contains about 140,000 clones, more than 70% of which appear only once. This specimen consisted of peripheral blood, obtained 28 days after the second AZD1222 dose. These receptors were taken from an adult who received the AZD1222 COVID-19 vaccine.

The chain links TRBV20-1 to TRBJ1-4; D is undetermined. The CDR3 has 14 amino acids. Trimming took off 3 bases at V and 3 bases at J, with 11 bases between the two ends. Per germline, CDR1 DFQATT and CDR2 SNEGSKA (reference sequence). The CDR3 DNA is TGCAGTGCTAGTTTGACCGGATCTAATGAAAAACTGTTTTTT. Its protein product is CSASLTGSNEKLFF.

The chain has TRBV19 and TRBJ2-5, with 8 bases fitting TRBD1. Unmatched junction bases numbered 18, after V lost 4 bases and J lost 5 bases. CDR1 LNHDA and CDR2 SQIVND come from the germline V gene (reference sequence). This CDR3 has 18 amino acids. This CDR3 is CASSTLPQGQGGRETQYF. The CDR3, as DNA: TGTGCCAGTAGTACTCTCCCTCAAGGACAGGGCGGGCGGGAGACCCAGTACTTC. The whole variable domain, filled in from reference TRBV19 and TRBJ2-5, reads DGGITQSPKYLFRKEGQNVTLSCEQNLNHDAMYWYRQDPGQGLRLIYYSQIVNDFQKGDIAEGYSVSREKKESFPLTVTSAQKNPTAFYLCASSTLPQGQGGRETQYFGPGTRLLVL.

The gene calls are TRBV3-1 (or the pseudogene TRBV3-2) and TRBJ1-1; D gene ambiguous. The germline CDR1 and CDR2 sequences are LGHDT and YNNKEL (reference sequence). V lost 2 bases and J lost 3, with 4 bases in between. The CDR3 contains 12 residues. The chain's CDR3 is CASSQSDTEAFF. The CDR3, as DNA: TGTGCCAGCAGCCAATCAGACACTGAAGCTTTCTTT.

The V call is TRBV5-6, the J call TRBJ1-2; 9 bases fit TRBD1. Trimming removed 3 bases from V and 7 bases from J; junction bases left unmatched: 7. Germline V lookup: CDR1 SGHDT, CDR2 YYEEEE. The CDR3 is made up of 14 amino acids. The CDR3 loop reads CASSYRDRDTGYTF. The CDR3 bases are TGTGCCAGCAGCTACCGGGACAGGGACACTGGCTACACCTTC. Drawing the rest from reference TRBV5-6 and TRBJ1-2, the complete variable domain is DAGVTQSPTHLIKTRGQQVTLRCSPKSGHDTVSWYQQALGQGPQFIFQYYEEEERQRGNFPDRFSGHQFPNYSSELNVNALLLGDSALYLCASSYRDRDTGYTFGSGTRLTVV.

Here the CDR3 DNA reads TGTGCCAGCTCACCCGGGACAGGGGGTAGAGAGACCCAGTACTTC. Translation gives CASSPGTGGRETQYF. This chain connects TRBV18 to TRBJ2-5; 11 bases map to TRBD1. Per germline, CDR1 KGHSH and CDR2 LQKENI. The CDR3 extends over 15 amino acids. The V segment lost 3 bases and the J segment 4 bases; nucleotides outside the gene matches: 4. Supplemented by reference TRBV18 and TRBJ2-5, the full variable domain reads NAGVMQNPRHLVRRRGQEARLRCSPMKGHSHVYWYRQLPEEGLKFMVYLQKENIIDESGMPKERFSAEFPKEGPSILRIQQVVRGDSAAYFCASSPGTGGRETQYFGPGTRLLVL.

CDR3 residues: CASSLPVTDTQYF. CDR3 coding DNA: TGCGCCAGCAGCCTACCCGTAACAGATACGCAGTATTTT. V is TRBV5-1 and J is TRBJ2-3; D not resolved. CDR1 and CDR2 from the germline V gene are SGHRS and YFSETQ. The CDR3 is 13 amino acids. V shed 4 bases and J shed 3 bases, with 9 bases lying between them.

V usage is TRBV7-2 and J usage is TRBJ2-5; the D gene is possibly TRBD2 (6 bases). The V gene's germline CDR1 is SGHTA and CDR2 FQGNSA. Trimming left V 3 bases short and J 5 bases short, with 13 bases between. The CDR3 length is 14 residues. CDR3 region: CASSFQGGEETQYF. The CDR3 DNA reads TGTGCCAGCAGCTTCCAGGGCGGGGAGGAGACCCAGTACTTC.

The V call is TRBV6-1, the J call TRBJ2-7, with D unclear. The CDR3 covers 14 residues. Germline V CDR1 and CDR2: MNHNS, SASEGT. V gave up 2 bases and J gave up 6 bases, with 14 bases separating them. CDR3 nucleotides: TGTGCCAGCAGTGAACGACTGCCTTATGGCGAGCAGTACTTC. Its protein is CASSERLPYGEQYF.

The sample holds a few counts of this clone. The gene calls are TRBV6-4 and TRBJ2-3, with 11 bases aligning to TRBD2. From germline, CDR1 is MRHNA and CDR2 SNTAGT. The CDR3 covers 15 residues. J lost 3 bases, V lost 3 bases, and 2 bases had no gene match. Here the CDR3 DNA reads TGTGCCAGCAGTGAAGGGACTAGCGGAACAGATACGCAGTATTTT. Protein sequence: CASSEGTSGTDTQYF.

The chain carries TRBV7-3 and TRBJ1-1, with D possibly matching TRBD1 (5 bases). Per germline, CDR1 SGHTA and CDR2 FQGTGA. The germline V and J ends were trimmed by 4 bases and 3 bases, with 15 bases remaining between them. This CDR3 has 15 amino acids. DNA of the CDR3: TGTGCCAGCAGCTCCTTGAACAGGAAGGACACTGAAGCTTTCTTT. Translated, it gives CASSSLNRKDTEAFF.

Ten or more counts support this clone. J is TRBJ1-6 and V is TRBV6-2 or TRBV6-3, with D possibly TRBD1 on 5 matching bases. CDR1 MNHEY and CDR2 SVGEGT come from the germline V gene. Between the trimmed V and J ends, which lost 5 bases and 10 bases, there was a span of 12 bases. The CDR3 length is 13 residues. The CDR3 DNA reads as TGTGCCAGCAGTCCGACAGAGGAGTCACCCCTCCACTTT. Amino acid sequence: CASSPTEESPLHF.

This rearrangement joins TRBV15 to TRBJ1-3; D remains ambiguous. CDR1 and CDR2 (germline): LNHNV, YYDKDF (reference sequence). The CDR3 totals 13 residues. Deletions cut 4 bases from V and 0 bases from J, with 4 bases between. In nucleotides, the CDR3 is TGTGCCACCAGCACCGACTCTGGAAACACCATATATTTT. Protein: CATSTDSGNTIYF.